The T cell receptor beta chain described here comes from a study of early T cells in non-severe SARS-CoV-2 infection. Study information: Chains stayed unpaired after sequencing of bulk RNA from unsorted whole blood. Whole-study results and caveats: CD4 and private specificities were missed by VDJdb matching, which favored anti-spike CD8 responses.

The V gene's germline CDR1 is SGDLS and CDR2 YYNGEE. The CDR3 is made up of 13 amino acids. The V end was cut by 0 bases, the J end by 0 bases, with 3 bases between. The TCR library protocol was used to attach unique molecular identifiers. These identifiers were attached to individual cDNA molecules. MiXCR, applied by TCRdb to the 5' RACE reads, yields one record per CDR3 protein. The sample consists of tens of thousands of distinct CDR3 sequences, 3.5% to 5% of them appearing once. This clonotype was detected many times. Its antigen is still unknown. The sequence was obtained from an adult who was a healthcare worker with PCR-confirmed SARS-CoV-2 infection or an uninfected control (not recorded which). The sequenced sample consisted of whole blood. The chain employs TRBV9 and TRBJ1-1; D unresolved. The DNA for the CDR3 is TGTGCCAGCAGCGTAGGGATGAACACTGAAGCTTTCTTT. Residues: CASSVGMNTEAFF.